The 19 T cell receptor beta chains given below trace back to one sample, sequenced in a study of T cells in Graves' hyperthyroidism and ophthalmopathy. Amplification of TCR beta CDR3 regions was performed using RNA transcripts as template. The HTBI primer set was used in a first-round RT-PCR of the TCR CDR3. TCRdb used MiXCR to reprocess the multiplex PCR reads, holding one entry per CDR3 protein. In the table there are under 550,000 distinct CDR3 sequences, about 20% of which are singletons. Sequences were obtained from blood. All receptors derive from a man aged 35 to 55 with Graves' ophthalmopathy.

This clonotype occurred a few times. The chain's CDR3 is CAWSSGTYTDTQYF. CDR3 sequence (DNA): TGTGCCTGGAGTTCAGGGACCTACACAGATACGCAGTATTTT. The J gene is TRBJ2-3, the V gene TRBV30; D is tentatively TRBD1 or TRBD2 (5 bases each). This CDR3 has 14 amino acids. The germline V and J ends were trimmed by 2 bases and 2 bases, with 11 bases remaining between them. CDR1 GTSNPN and CDR2 SVGIG come from the germline V gene (reference sequence).

In its sample, this clonotype was seen a few times. This chain connects TRBV11-2 to TRBJ1-3; 8 nucleotides agree with TRBD1. CDR3 size: 16 residues. CDR1 and CDR2 from the germline V gene are SGHAT and FQNNGV. Trimming at V came to 2 bases and at J to 1 base, leaving 4 bases not matched to a gene. The CDR3 here is CASSLPGGDSGNTIYF. The CDR3, as DNA: TGTGCCAGCAGCTTACCAGGGGGCGATTCTGGAAACACCATATATTTT.

This clonotype was picked up many times. This sequence joins TRBV20-1 and TRBJ1-2; D is unresolved. Per germline, CDR1 DFQATT and CDR2 SNEGSKA (reference sequence). CDR3 length equals 14 residues. Trimming stripped 3 bases from V and 4 bases from J, with 15 bases between. The CDR3, as DNA: TGCAGTGCTAGGGCTTCCCGGGAGACCTATGGCTACACCTTC. Residues: CSARASRETYGYTF.

The rearrangement links TRBV19 to TRBJ1-2, with TRBD1 matching over 8 bases. V shed 7 bases and J 3 bases; nucleotides not matched to a gene: 4. Per germline, CDR1 LNHDA and CDR2 SQIVND (reference sequence). The CDR3 sequence is 13 residues long. CDR3: CASKDREDYGYTF. CDR3 sequence (DNA): TGTGCCAGTAAGGACAGGGAGGACTATGGCTACACCTTC.

The chain employs TRBV6-2 or TRBV6-3 and TRBJ2-1, with a tentative D call TRBD1 (6 bases). The CDR3 has 13 residues. The V and J ends lost 8 bases and 8 bases respectively, with 16 bases between them. Germline lookup yields CDR1 MNHEY and CDR2 SVGEGT. The CDR3 reads CASVGDNGDEQFF. CDR3 in DNA: TGTGCCAGCGTGGGGGACAACGGGGATGAGCAGTTCTTC.

The sample holds many counts of this clonotype. The rearrangement links TRBV11-2 to TRBJ1-4; TRBD1 might be the D (5 bases). V was pared by 1 base and J by 7 bases, with 16 bases between. The CDR3 totals 16 residues. Germline CDR1 reads SGHAT; CDR2 reads FQNNGV. The CDR3 sequence is CASSLGGLLRGEKLFF. CDR3 DNA sequence: TGTGCCAGCAGCTTAGGGGGACTCCTCAGAGGTGAAAAACTGTTTTTT.

This clonotype was detected ten times or more. This chain uses TRBV6-1 with TRBJ1-5; 8 bases are a match to TRBD1. Unmatched junction bases numbered 12, after V lost 8 bases and J lost 0 bases. In germline, CDR1 is MNHNS, CDR2 SASEGT. The CDR3 has 17 amino acids. CDR3 coding DNA: TGTGCCAGCGAACTAGGACAGGGCTATTATAGCAATCAGCCCCAGCATTTT. Translation gives CASELGQGYYSNQPQHF.

Many counts were recorded for this clonotype. The rearrangement uses TRBV20-1 and TRBJ2-7; D uncertain. The CDR3 extends over 11 amino acids. Germline V lookup: CDR1 DFQATT, CDR2 SNEGSKA (reference sequence). V was shortened by 0 bases and J by 4 bases, with 4 bases between the two germline ends. The chain's CDR3 is CSARDAYEQYF. The CDR3 DNA reads TGCAGTGCTAGAGATGCATACGAGCAGTACTTC.

Only a few counts were recorded for this clonotype. The J gene is TRBJ1-2, the V gene TRBV2; possible D gene TRBD1, 5 bases. The CDR3 runs 13 residues. CDR1 is SNHLY, CDR2 FYNNEI, per germline. The V end lost 6 bases, the J end lost 7 bases, and 15 bases lay between the germline ends. The CDR3 is CASSPRTTTGYTF. The CDR3 coding sequence is TGTGCCAGCAGCCCCCGGACAACGACTGGCTACACCTTC.

There are a few counts of this clonotype. The chain recombines TRBV28 with TRBJ1-2; TRBD1 agrees at 7 bases. CDR1 and CDR2 (germline): MDHEN, SYDVKM. Trimming removed 5 bases from V and 3 bases from J; junction bases left unmatched: 6. The CDR3 contains 14 residues. CDR3 loop: CASSAGQRYYGYTF. CDR3 in DNA: TGTGCCAGCAGTGCGGGACAGAGGTACTATGGCTACACCTTC.

In this sample, this clonotype turned up many times. V and J are TRBV30 and TRBJ2-5; 9 positions agree with TRBD2. Germline V gene data show CDR1 as GTSNPN and CDR2 as SVGIG (reference sequence). The CDR3 consists of 15 residues. The ends lost 1 base at V and 4 bases at J; junction bases unmatched: 7. CDR3 nucleotides: TGTGCCTGGAGTGGGTCTAGCGGGAATGGAGAGACCCAGTACTTC. Its translation is CAWSGSSGNGETQYF.

The chain has TRBV7-2 and TRBJ1-5; D gene uncertain. V was shortened by 1 base and J by 2 bases, with 9 bases between the two germline ends. The CDR3 covers 15 residues. CDR1 and CDR2 (germline): SGHTA, FQGNSA. The DNA for the CDR3 is TGTGCCAGCAGCTTAGTAGGGAAAGGCAATCAGCCCCAGCATTTT. Residues: CASSLVGKGNQPQHF.

V is TRBV7-9 and J is TRBJ2-6, with D maybe TRBD1 (5 bases). V lost 5 bases and J lost 2, with 25 bases in between. CDR3 size: 20 residues. The V gene's germline CDR1 is SEHNR and CDR2 FQNEAQ (reference sequence). CDR3 loop: CASSARPGASLIAGANVLTF. The CDR3 DNA reads as TGTGCCAGCAGCGCCCGTCCTGGGGCCTCCTTAATTGCTGGGGCCAACGTCCTGACTTTC.

J is TRBJ1-4 and V is TRBV2; 8 bases fit TRBD1. This CDR3 spans 16 amino acids. V was clipped by 7 bases and J by 2 bases; unmatched bases: 9. The germline CDR1 and CDR2 sequences are SNHLY and FYNNEI. CDR3 sequence (DNA): TGTGCCAGCAAGGTCCACAGGGGGGGGACTAATGAAAAACTGTTTTTT. This sequence encodes CASKVHRGGTNEKLFF. The full variable domain, with the rest looked up from reference TRBV2 and TRBJ1-4, is EPEVTQTPSHQVTQMGQEVILRCVPISNHLYFYWYRQILGQKVEFLVSFYNNEISEKSEIFDDQFSVERPDGSNFTLKIRSTKLEDSAMYFCASKVHRGGTNEKLFFGSGTQLSVL.

V and J are TRBV10-3 and TRBJ1-2, with D possibly matching TRBD1 (5 bases). Germline lookup yields CDR1 ENHRY and CDR2 SYGVKD. The CDR3 runs 16 residues. V lost 0 bases, J lost 4 bases, and 15 bases lay in between. The CDR3 reads CAISESRDPGAYGYTF. The CDR3 bases are TGTGCCATCAGTGAGTCCAGGGACCCCGGGGCCTATGGCTACACCTTC.

A few counts support this clonotype. DNA for the CDR3: TGTGCCAGCAGTTACTCCCCTACCTTAACGGCTCAGCCCCAGCATTTT. Amino acid sequence: CASSYSPTLTAQPQHF. J is TRBJ1-5 and V is TRBV6-6; D unresolved. Germline CDR1 reads MNHNY; CDR2 reads SVGAGI (reference sequence). This CDR3 is built from 16 residues. Trimming cost V 0 bases and J 6 bases, with 15 bases left between them.

V is TRBV7-3 and J is TRBJ2-1; 10 nucleotides align to TRBD2. CDR1 and CDR2 (germline): SGHTA, FQGTGA. This CDR3 is 16 amino acids long. V shed 5 bases, J shed 6 bases, and the junction held 10 bases outside the gene matches. This CDR3 reads CASSGGAGGPANEQFF. CDR3 coding DNA: TGTGCCAGCAGCGGGGGAGCGGGGGGGCCGGCCAATGAGCAGTTCTTC.

The chain combines TRBV28 with TRBJ2-5; the D is unclear. Trimming removed 8 bases from V and 2 bases from J, with 12 bases in between. The CDR3 loop spans 13 amino acids. CDR1 is MDHEN, CDR2 SYDVKM, per germline. CDR3 coding DNA: TGTGCCAGCTTCCGGGTTGGACAAGAGACCCAGTACTTC. Translating gives CASFRVGQETQYF. Drawing the rest from reference TRBV28 and TRBJ2-5, the complete variable domain is DVKVTQSSRYLVKRTGEKVFLECVQDMDHENMFWYRQDPGLGLRLIYFSYDVKMKEKGDIPEGYSVSREKKERFSLILESASTNQTSMYLCASFRVGQETQYFGPGTRLLVL.

CDR3 nucleotide sequence: TGTGCCAGCTACCGGTCCGGGAGCTCTGGAAACACCATATATTTT. Translating it yields CASYRSGSSGNTIYF. The rearrangement links TRBV6-1 to TRBJ1-3; the D is unclear. From germline, CDR1 is MNHNS and CDR2 SASEGT. V lost 8 bases and J lost 0, with 14 bases in between. The CDR3 contains 15 residues.